Listed below are T cell receptor beta chains from one sample, sequenced in a study of shared clonotypes between healthy human individuals. This table comes from immunoSEQ multiplex PCR, and its TCRdb copy is limited to in-frame clones, with some not included. In the table there are 400,000 to 550,000 clones, 65% to 80% of which are singletons. Sequencing used PBMCs. These receptors were collected from a woman in her 40s in good health. Some clones in this sample may be carry-over from other donors' samples. CDR3s include the opening cysteine and the closing phenylalanine or tryptophan. D genes are given only for firm matches. A clone size is listed for some rows: how often the clone was seen (once, few, many), or a class if it is expanded.

J | D | V | size | CDR3 | DNA
TRBJ2-2 | TRBD1 | TRBV30 | few | CAWKQGAAHLLYTGELFF | TGTGCCTGGAAACAGGGGGCTGCTCACCTCCTTTACACCGGGGAGCTGTTTTTT
TRBJ2-7 | TRBD2 | TRBV4-1 | . | CASSRGRASSYEQYF | TGCGCCAGCAGCCGCGGGAGGGCCTCGTCCTACGAGCAGTACTTC
TRBJ1-1 | . | TRBV6-5 | . | CASSYKQVTEAFF | TGTGCCAGCAGTTATAAACAGGTCACTGAAGCTTTCTTT
TRBJ2-3 | . | TRBV27 | . | CASSLSRTGTQYF | TGTGCCAGCAGTTTAAGCCGCACAGGTACGCAGTATTTT
TRBJ2-5 | . | TRBV12-2 | once | CASSLGSETQYF | TGTGCCAGCAGCTTAGGGTCGGAGACCCAGTACTTC
TRBJ2-5 | . | TRBV5-1 | . | CASSFNSIQETQYF | TGCGCCAGCAGCTTCAATAGCATTCAAGAGACCCAGTACTTC
TRBJ2-7 | . | TRBV28 | . | CASLGAYEQYF | TGTGCCAGCCTAGGGGCATACGAGCAGTACTTC
TRBJ2-1 | . | TRBV7-9 | . | CASSLELPAPFF | TGTGCCAGCAGCTTAGAGTTGCCCGCCCCCTTCTTC
TRBJ2-3 | TRBD1 | TRBV5-1 | . | CASSGGQGNVDTQYF | TGCGCCAGCAGCGGGGGACAGGGGAATGTAGATACGCAGTATTTT
TRBJ1-5 | . | TRBV28 | . | CASSSPPGGQPQHF | TGTGCCAGCAGTTCCCCTCCCGGGGGTCAGCCCCAGCATTTT
TRBJ2-3 | . | TRBV11-3 | . | CASSQRDSTDTQYF | TGTGCCAGCAGCCAGAGGGACAGCACAGATACGCAGTATTTT
TRBJ2-5 | . | TRBV9 | . | CASSFRDNQETQYF | TGTGCCAGCAGCTTCCGGGACAACCAAGAGACCCAGTACTTC
TRBJ1-5 | . | TRBV4-3 | . | CASSPAWGNQPQHF | TGCGCCAGCAGCCCAGCATGGGGCAATCAGCCCCAGCATTTT
TRBJ2-4 | TRBD2 | TRBV5-1 | . | CASSIAGGENIQYF | TGCGCCAGCAGCATAGCGGGAGGGGAAAACATTCAGTACTTC
TRBJ2-1 | . | TRBV11-3 | . | CASSPGGEHEQFF | TGTGCCAGCAGCCCAGGGGGGGAGCATGAGCAGTTCTTC
TRBJ2-2 | . | TRBV7-9 | . | CASSTQGSGELFF | TGTGCCAGCAGCACACAGGGCTCCGGGGAGCTGTTTTTT
TRBJ2-3 | . | TRBV15 | . | CATSRGATRTDTQYF | TGTGCCACCAGCAGAGGAGCTACCCGCACAGATACGCAGTATTTT
TRBJ2-7 | . | TRBV7-2 | . | CASSFGREGEQYF | TGTGCCAGCAGCTTCGGGCGGGAAGGAGAGCAGTACTTC
TRBJ1-2 | TRBD1 | TRBV6-5 | . | CASNREQGDGYGYTF | TGTGCCAGCAACCGCGAACAGGGGGACGGCTATGGCTACACCTTC
TRBJ2-6 | . | TRBV5-1 | . | CASSWGARTGANVLTF | TGCGCCAGCAGCTGGGGAGCGAGAACTGGGGCCAACGTCCTGACTTTC
TRBJ2-1 | . | TRBV19 | . | CASSMYGDTYNEQFF | TGTGCCAGTAGTATGTACGGGGACACCTACAATGAGCAGTTCTTC
TRBJ2-1 | TRBD2 | TRBV25-1 | . | CASSERASGSHEQFF | TGTGCCAGCAGTGAACGGGCTAGCGGGAGCCATGAGCAGTTCTTC
TRBJ2-7 | TRBD2 | TRBV2 | . | CASRAGLAGGGNYEQYF | TGTGCCAGCAGAGCGGGACTAGCGGGAGGGGGTAACTACGAGCAGTACTTC
TRBJ1-2 | . | TRBV28 | once | CASRLTGNYGYTF | TGTGCCAGCAGACTAACAGGGAACTATGGCTACACCTTC
TRBJ1-1 | . | TRBV10-2 | . | CASATEQNTEAFF | TGCGCCAGCGCGACAGAACAGAACACTGAAGCTTTCTTT
TRBJ2-4 | . | TRBV4-2 | once | CASSQDGPSLQYF | TGTGCCAGCAGCCAAGATGGCCCAAGCCTTCAGTACTTC
TRBJ1-2 | . | TRBV14 | . | CASSQGNYGYTF | TGTGCCAGCAGCCAGGGGAACTATGGCTACACCTTC
TRBJ2-2 | . | TRBV19 | . | CASSTGVGTGELFF | TGTGCCAGTAGCACCGGGGTGGGCACCGGGGAGCTGTTTTTT
TRBJ2-1 | . | TRBV4-1 | . | CASSQRTAYGGKEQFF | TGCGCCAGCAGCCAAAGGACAGCCTACGGGGGAAAGGAGCAGTTCTTC
TRBJ2-5 | . | TRBV10-2 | . | CASSKRGETQYF | TGCGCCAGCAGTAAGCGTGGAGAGACCCAGTACTTC
TRBJ1-4 | . | TRBV5-1 | . | CASSLAPANEKLFF | TGCGCCAGCAGCTTGGCGCCGGCGAATGAAAAACTGTTTTTT
TRBJ2-7 | . | TRBV7-2 | . | CASSSRAVYEQYF | TGTGCCAGCAGCTCACGGGCAGTCTACGAGCAGTACTTC
TRBJ2-3 | . | TRBV30 | . | CAWSRTRVGTDTQYF | TGTGCCTGGAGTCGGACGAGGGTTGGCACAGATACGCAGTATTTT
TRBJ2-5 | TRBD1 | TRBV28 | once | CASSSLQGGQETQYF | TGTGCCAGCAGTTCCTTACAGGGGGGCCAAGAGACCCAGTACTTC
TRBJ1-1 | TRBD1 | TRBV27 | . | CASSFRGGLNTEAFF | TGTGCCAGCAGTTTCAGGGGGGGATTGAACACTGAAGCTTTCTTT
TRBJ2-2 | TRBD1 | TRBV19 | . | CASSDRGDTGELFF | TGTGCCAGTAGCGACAGGGGGGACACCGGGGAGCTGTTTTTT
TRBJ2-1 | . | TRBV7-9 | . | CASSAKWTSHNEQFF | TGTGCCAGCAGCGCAAAGTGGACGTCCCACAATGAGCAGTTCTTC
TRBJ1-1 | . | TRBV7-3 | . | CASSVIPRTEAFF | TGTGCCAGCAGCGTCATTCCGAGGACTGAAGCTTTCTTT
TRBJ2-7 | TRBD1 | TRBV6-5 | . | CASSYMTGGRDEQYF | TGTGCCAGCAGTTACATGACAGGGGGCCGGGACGAGCAGTACTTC
TRBJ1-2 | . | TRBV7-8 | . | CASSSFPMGDYGYTF | TGTGCCAGCAGCTCCTTCCCGATGGGGGACTATGGCTACACCTTC
TRBJ2-7 | . | TRBV19 | once | CASSQGLGSYEQYF | TGTGCCAGTAGTCAGGGCTTAGGCTCCTACGAGCAGTACTTC
TRBJ2-7 | . | TRBV6-5 | . | CASSYSREQYF | TGTGCCAGCAGTTACTCGAGGGAGCAGTACTTC
TRBJ2-7 | TRBD1 | TRBV6-1 | many | CASSESTGGSYEQYF | TGTGCCAGCAGTGAAAGTACAGGGGGCTCCTACGAGCAGTACTTC
TRBJ2-7 | . | TRBV29-1 | few | CSVEGLAYEQYF | TGCAGCGTTGAAGGCCTAGCCTACGAGCAGTACTTC
TRBJ1-3 | TRBD1 | TRBV25-1 | . | CASSETGAGSGNTIYF | TGTGCCAGCAGTGAGACAGGGGCCGGCTCTGGAAACACCATATATTTT
TRBJ1-2 | TRBD1 | TRBV29-1 | . | CSVAGQGITNYGYTF | TGCAGCGTTGCGGGACAGGGAATTACTAACTATGGCTACACCTTC
TRBJ1-2 | . | TRBV30 | . | CAWSDRSLYGYTF | TGTGCCTGGTCAGACAGGTCCCTCTATGGCTACACCTTC
TRBJ1-2 | . | TRBV28 | . | CASSLTLEGRVGGYTF | TGTGCCAGCAGTTTAACCCTTGAAGGTCGCGTCGGCGGCTACACCTTC
TRBJ2-7 | . | TRBV6-6 | . | CASIRGDSYEQYF | TGTGCCAGCATCAGGGGGGACTCCTACGAGCAGTACTTC
TRBJ2-1 | TRBD2 | TRBV15 | few | CATSRDTGTSRNEQFF | TGTGCCACCAGCAGAGATACGGGGACTAGCCGGAATGAGCAGTTCTTC
TRBJ1-2 | . | TRBV30 | . | CAWNPGNYGYTF | TGTGCCTGGAACCCAGGGAACTATGGCTACACCTTC
TRBJ2-3 | TRBD2 | TRBV27 | once | CASSLGGGLGTDTQYF | TGTGCCAGCAGTTTGGGCGGGGGGTTGGGCACAGATACGCAGTATTTT
TRBJ2-7 | TRBD1 | TRBV19 | . | CASSSPGTEDYEQYF | TGTGCCAGTAGTTCCCCCGGGACAGAGGACTACGAGCAGTACTTC
TRBJ1-1 | . | TRBV28 | . | CASSSPSTGPGKAFF | TGTGCCAGCAGTTCTCCCTCCACAGGGCCCGGGAAAGCTTTCTTT
TRBJ1-1 | TRBD1 | TRBV27 | few | CARGQGLPKNTEAFF | TGTGCCAGGGGACAGGGCCTTCCTAAGAACACTGAAGCTTTCTTT